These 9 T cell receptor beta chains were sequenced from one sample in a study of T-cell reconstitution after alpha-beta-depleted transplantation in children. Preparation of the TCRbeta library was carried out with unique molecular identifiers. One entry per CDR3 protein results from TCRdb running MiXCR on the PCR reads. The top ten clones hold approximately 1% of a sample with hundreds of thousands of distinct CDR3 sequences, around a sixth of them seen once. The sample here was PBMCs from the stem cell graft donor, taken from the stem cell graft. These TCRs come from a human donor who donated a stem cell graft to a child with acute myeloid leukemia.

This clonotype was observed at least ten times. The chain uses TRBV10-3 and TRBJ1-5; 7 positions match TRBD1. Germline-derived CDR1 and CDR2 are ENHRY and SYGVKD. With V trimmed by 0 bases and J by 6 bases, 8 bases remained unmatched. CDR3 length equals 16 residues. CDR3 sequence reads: CAISESKGGEGQPQHF. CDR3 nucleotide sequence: TGTGCCATCAGTGAGTCGAAAGGGGGCGAGGGTCAGCCCCAGCATTTT.

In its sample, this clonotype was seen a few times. CDR3 region: CASSLEQGTFYNEQFF. CDR3 bases: TGTGCCAGCAGCTTAGAGCAGGGAACTTTCTACAATGAGCAGTTCTTC. The J gene is TRBJ2-1, the V gene TRBV7-9, with D maybe TRBD1 (5 bases). Trimming removed 1 base at V and 3 bases at J, with 13 bases between. The CDR3 runs to 16 residues. Germline-derived CDR1 and CDR2 are SEHNR and FQNEAQ (reference sequence).

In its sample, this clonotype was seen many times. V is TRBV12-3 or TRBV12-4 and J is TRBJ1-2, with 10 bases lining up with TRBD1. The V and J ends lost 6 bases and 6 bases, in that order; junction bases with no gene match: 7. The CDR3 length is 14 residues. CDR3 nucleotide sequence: TGTGCCAGCAGCTTGGGACAGGGGATCGATGGCTACACCTTC. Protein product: CASSLGQGIDGYTF.

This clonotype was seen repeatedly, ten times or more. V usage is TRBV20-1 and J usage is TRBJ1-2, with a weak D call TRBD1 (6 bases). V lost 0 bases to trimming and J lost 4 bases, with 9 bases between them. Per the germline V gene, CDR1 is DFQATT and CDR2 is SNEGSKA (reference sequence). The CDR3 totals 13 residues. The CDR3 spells CSAREGATYGYTF. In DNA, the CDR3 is TGCAGTGCTAGAGAGGGGGCAACCTATGGCTACACCTTC.

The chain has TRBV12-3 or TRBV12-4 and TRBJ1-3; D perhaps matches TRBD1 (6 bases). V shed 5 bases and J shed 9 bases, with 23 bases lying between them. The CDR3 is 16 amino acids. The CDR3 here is CASSTYSGAVGLTIYF. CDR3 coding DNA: TGTGCCAGCAGTACCTATTCAGGGGCGGTCGGTCTCACCATATATTTT.

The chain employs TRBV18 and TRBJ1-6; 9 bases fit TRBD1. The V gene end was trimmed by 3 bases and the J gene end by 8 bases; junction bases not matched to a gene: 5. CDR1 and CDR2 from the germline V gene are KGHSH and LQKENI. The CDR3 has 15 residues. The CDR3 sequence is CASSPRQGEDSPLHF. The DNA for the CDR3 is TGTGCCAGCTCACCGCGACAGGGGGAAGATTCACCCCTCCACTTT. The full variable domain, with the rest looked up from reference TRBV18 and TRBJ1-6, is NAGVMQNPRHLVRRRGQEARLRCSPMKGHSHVYWYRQLPEEGLKFMVYLQKENIIDESGMPKERFSAEFPKEGPSILRIQQVVRGDSAAYFCASSPRQGEDSPLHFGNGTRLTVT.

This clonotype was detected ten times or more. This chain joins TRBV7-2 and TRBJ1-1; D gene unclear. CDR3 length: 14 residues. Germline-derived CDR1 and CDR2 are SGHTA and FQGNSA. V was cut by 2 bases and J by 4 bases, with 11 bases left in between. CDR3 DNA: TGTGCCAGCAGCTTATATGGGCAGTCCACTGAAGCTTTCTTT. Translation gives CASSLYGQSTEAFF.

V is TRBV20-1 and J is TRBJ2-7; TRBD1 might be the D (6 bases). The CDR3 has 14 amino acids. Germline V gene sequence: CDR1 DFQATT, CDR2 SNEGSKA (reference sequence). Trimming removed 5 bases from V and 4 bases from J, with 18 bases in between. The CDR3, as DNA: TGCAGTGCTGGGGGCCGTGAGGGTATATACGAGCAGTACTTC. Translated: CSAGGREGIYEQYF.

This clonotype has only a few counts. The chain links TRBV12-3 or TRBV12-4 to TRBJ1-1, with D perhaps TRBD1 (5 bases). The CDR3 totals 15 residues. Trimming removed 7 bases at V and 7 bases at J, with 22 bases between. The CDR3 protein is CASIPVGAGLYEAFF. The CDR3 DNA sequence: TGTGCCAGCATCCCCGTCGGGGCAGGGCTGTATGAAGCTTTCTTT.